This T cell receptor beta chain was captured by sequencing in a study of brain T cells in children with intractable seizures. The time point: blood from clinic visit 5 months post-surgery; TSC patient then seizure free. Trimming took 3 bases from V and 2 from J; bases not matched to a gene: 14. The CDR3 totals 17 residues. Per germline, CDR1 SGHRS and CDR2 YFSETQ. Whole-study findings and limits: Clones missing pre-surgery may reflect undersampling of that blood sample.

About this clone: Its antigen is not known.

The assay was immunoSEQ multiplex PCR, and TCRdb's table has in-frame clones only and misses some. The profile shows under 400,000 clones, about 93% of them singletons. The chain carries TRBV5-1 and TRBJ2-7, with 7 bases matching TRBD1. This clonotype originated in a boy in the first two years of life with tuberous sclerosis and intractable seizures. This specimen was peripheral blood, taken more than 4 months after surgery. This CDR3 is CASSSHASSQGAYEQYF. The CDR3 DNA reads TGCGCCAGCAGCTCTCATGCCTCCTCTCAGGGGGCCTACGAGCAGTACTTC.